The 19 T cell receptor beta chains below come from one sample, sequenced in a study of OX40 agonist ivuxolimab in advanced cancers. Repertoires were generated with immunoSEQ multiplex PCR, while TCRdb's copy carries only in-frame clones and drops some. The table lists around 73,000 clones, just under 90% of them singletons. The source was CD4+ or CD8+ T cells sorted from blood, collected in a trial of the OX40 agonist ivuxolimab. The receptors originated from an adult with an advanced solid tumor such as melanoma, head and neck, liver or kidney cancer.

A single count supports this clone. This chain connects TRBV7-2 to TRBJ2-1, with D tentatively TRBD2 (6 bases). This CDR3 comprises 16 residues. The V gene lost 2 bases and the J gene lost 4 bases, with 15 bases spanning the gap. Germline CDR1 and CDR2: SGHTA and FQGNSA. This CDR3 reads CASSLTNSGAYNEQFF. The CDR3 DNA reads TGTGCCAGCAGCTTAACGAATAGCGGAGCGTACAATGAGCAGTTCTTC.

The gene calls are TRBV7-6 and TRBJ2-7, with D uncertain. Per the germline V gene, CDR1 is SGHVS and CDR2 is FNYEAQ. The CDR3 length is 13 residues. The V end lost 5 bases, the J end lost 4 bases, and 12 bases lay between the germline ends. DNA for the CDR3: TGTGCCAGCAGCCTCTCATCCGTTTACGAGCAGTACTTC. It yields the protein CASSLSSVYEQYF.

This chain connects TRBV19 to TRBJ1-1; D remains unclear. CDR3 length: 15 residues. Germline CDR1 LNHDA, CDR2 SQIVND (reference sequence). The V end was cut by 7 bases, the J end by 0 bases, with 15 bases between. The CDR3, as DNA: TGTGCCAGTAAGGAGAACAGCATCATGAACACTGAAGCTTTCTTT. This translates into CASKENSIMNTEAFF.

This chain links TRBV25-1 with TRBJ2-5, with 16 bases matching TRBD2. Germline assignment: CDR1 MGHDK and CDR2 SYGVNS. The V segment lost 9 bases and the J segment 5 bases; nucleotides outside the gene matches: 6. The CDR3 loop spans 15 amino acids. The CDR3 nucleotides are TGTGCCAGTGGGACTAGCGGGGGGGCTGGGGAGACCCAGTACTTC. It specifies CASGTSGGAGETQYF.

The V call is TRBV7-9, the J call TRBJ1-2; perhaps TRBD1 as D (5 bases). V was shortened by 5 bases and J by 3 bases, with 13 bases between the two germline ends. The CDR3 is 14 amino acids. CDR1 and CDR2 from the germline V gene are SEHNR and FQNEAQ (reference sequence). CDR3 bases: TGTGCCAGCAGCACCGGGACGATACACTATGGCTACACCTTC. As protein: CASSTGTIHYGYTF. The full variable domain, completed using reference TRBV7-9 and TRBJ1-2, is DTGVSQNPRHKITKRGQNVTFRCDPISEHNRLYWYRQTLGQGPEFLTYFQNEAQLEKSRLLSDRFSAERPKGSFSTLEIQRTEQGDSAMYLCASSTGTIHYGYTFGSGTRLTVV.

V and J are TRBV15 and TRBJ2-7; D gene ambiguous. V lost 0 bases, J lost 0 bases, and 6 bases lay in between. Germline loops: CDR1 LNHNV, CDR2 YYDKDF (reference sequence). CDR3 size: 14 residues. The CDR3 nucleotides read TGTGCCACCAGCAGAGAAGGCTTCTCCTACGAGCAGTACTTC. Translating it yields CATSREGFSYEQYF.

This chain uses TRBV7-7 with TRBJ2-1, with TRBD1 identical over 7 bases. Per the germline V gene, CDR1 is SSHAT and CDR2 is FNYEAQ (reference sequence). This CDR3 spans 15 amino acids. Trimming removed 5 bases from V and 3 bases from J; junction bases left unmatched: 7. CDR3: CASSPWDSIYNEQFF. CDR3 bases: TGTGCCAGCAGCCCCTGGGACAGTATCTACAATGAGCAGTTCTTC.

The chain couples TRBV11-2 to TRBJ2-3; TRBD2 is a possible D gene (6 bases). CDR3 length: 16 amino acids. The germline V gene has CDR1 SGHAT and CDR2 FQNNGV. Trimming took 5 bases from V and 0 from J, leaving 15 bases between them. CDR3 nucleotides: TGTGCCAGCAGCCGAAATACCGGGACTAGCACAGATACGCAGTATTTT. Protein product: CASSRNTGTSTDTQYF.

This sequence joins TRBV4-1 and TRBJ2-3, with a tentative D call TRBD1 (5 bases). Looked up from germline, CDR1 is MGHRA and CDR2 is YSYEKL. The CDR3 has 15 residues. The germline V and J ends were trimmed by 1 base and 6 bases, with 14 bases remaining between them. The DNA for the CDR3 is TGCGCCAGCAGCCAAGTTGCCAGGGCCTCGGATACGCAGTATTTT. It specifies CASSQVARASDTQYF.

The chain joins TRBV5-5 to TRBJ2-7; 9 bases map to TRBD2. The ends lost 4 bases at V and 1 base at J; junction bases unmatched: 18. Germline CDR1 reads SGHKS; CDR2 reads YYEKEE (reference sequence). CDR3 length: 19 amino acids. CDR3 sequence: CASSQQTSGMGLRSYEQYF. CDR3 nucleotide sequence: TGTGCCAGCAGCCAGCAGACTAGCGGAATGGGCCTTAGGTCCTACGAGCAGTACTTC.

The chain uses TRBV6-1 and TRBJ2-4; no reliable D call. Germline loops: CDR1 MNHNS, CDR2 SASEGT. The CDR3 runs to 17 residues. V was shortened by 1 base and J by 4 bases, with 17 bases between the two germline ends. CDR3 bases: TGTGCCAGCAGTGAAGACCCCCCCCTGGGTCGAAAAAACATTCAGTACTTC. It yields the protein CASSEDPPLGRKNIQYF.

This chain joins TRBV7-3 and TRBJ2-5, with TRBD1 matching 8 bases. Per the germline V gene, CDR1 is SGHTA and CDR2 is FQGTGA. CDR3 size: 14 residues. The junction had 6 bases not matched to a gene; V was cut back by 4 bases and J by 5 bases. The DNA of the CDR3 is TGTGCCAGCAGCTCGACAGGGGTTGGGGAGACCCAGTACTTC. It translates to CASSSTGVGETQYF.

V gene TRBV9 combines with J gene TRBJ2-7, with 8 bases that match TRBD1. V was clipped by 3 bases and J by 2 bases; unmatched bases: 4. The CDR3 length is 14 residues. Per the germline V gene, CDR1 is SGDLS and CDR2 is YYNGEE. CDR3 loop: CASSGTGRAYEQYF. The DNA for the CDR3 is TGTGCCAGCAGCGGGACAGGGAGAGCCTACGAGCAGTACTTC.

The chain carries TRBV10-2 and TRBJ2-2, with TRBD2 matching 13 bases. V shed 10 bases, J shed 5 bases, and the junction held 10 bases outside the gene matches. The germline V gene encodes CDR1 WSHSY and CDR2 SAAADI. This CDR3 comprises 16 residues. The CDR3 sequence is CATRTSGGAETGELFF. In DNA form, the CDR3 reads TGCGCCACCCGAACTAGCGGGGGGGCCGAAACCGGGGAGCTGTTTTTT.

This sequence joins TRBV7-2 and TRBJ2-5, with D uncertain. The germline V gene has CDR1 SGHTA and CDR2 FQGNSA. V lost 1 base and J lost 5, with 11 bases in between. The CDR3 has 14 amino acids. As DNA, the CDR3 is TGTGCCAGCAGCTTAGGTTTAGGGTACGAGACCCAGTACTTC. This codes for CASSLGLGYETQYF.

CDR3 sequence: CASSPDGLSGHYPYTEAFF. The CDR3 bases are TGTGCCAGCAGCCCCGACGGACTATCGGGACACTATCCCTACACTGAAGCTTTCTTT. J is TRBJ1-1 and V is TRBV11-2; weak D call: TRBD1 (6 bases). V shed 5 bases and J shed 3 bases, with 28 bases lying between them. The CDR3 has 19 amino acids. Per germline, CDR1 SGHAT and CDR2 FQNNGV. Full variable domain (missing parts from reference TRBV11-2 and TRBJ1-1): EAGVAQSPRYKIIEKRQSVAFWCNPISGHATLYWYQQILGQGPKLLIQFQNNGVVDDSQLPKDRFSAERLKGVDSTLKIQPAKLEDSAVYLCASSPDGLSGHYPYTEAFFGQGTRLTVV.

The chain employs TRBV28 and TRBJ2-5; 9 bases fit TRBD1. After removal of 5 bases from V and 3 bases from J, the junction contained 7 bases not matched to a gene. Per the germline V gene, CDR1 is MDHEN and CDR2 is SYDVKM. The CDR3 is 15 amino acids. CDR3 loop: CASSPIDRGEETQYF. In nucleotides, the CDR3 is TGTGCCAGCAGTCCGATTGACAGGGGGGAAGAGACCCAGTACTTC. The full variable domain, rest sourced from reference TRBV28 and TRBJ2-5, is DVKVTQSSRYLVKRTGEKVFLECVQDMDHENMFWYRQDPGLGLRLIYFSYDVKMKEKGDIPEGYSVSREKKERFSLILESASTNQTSMYLCASSPIDRGEETQYFGPGTRLLVL.

The chain joins TRBV2 to TRBJ1-1; 9 bases fit TRBD1. Trimming cost V 6 bases and J 0 bases; bases outside gene matches: 14. This CDR3 is built from 18 residues. Germline V gives CDR1 SNHLY, CDR2 FYNNEI. The CDR3 loop is CASSPGAQGARMNTEAFF. DNA of the CDR3: TGTGCCAGCAGCCCTGGTGCACAGGGGGCGAGGATGAACACTGAAGCTTTCTTT.

V gene TRBV5-1 combines with J gene TRBJ1-4; no firm D call. Trimming shortened V by 4 bases and J by 8 bases, and 18 bases separated the two germline ends. From germline, CDR1 is SGHRS and CDR2 YFSETQ. The CDR3 is 15 residues long. CDR3 in DNA: TGCGCCAGCAGCCCCGCGTCCGGGCTGAGAGAAAAACTGTTTTTT. It specifies CASSPASGLREKLFF.